Sequencing of this TCR beta chain was carried out in a study of regulatory T cells in long-lasting Graves disease. Looking at the study overall: Newly diagnosed Graves' patients took antithyroid drugs under 3 months.

Investigators prepared the TCR beta libraries by applying iRepertoire HTBI primers and Arm-PCR of CDR3 regions. TCRdb processed the multiplex PCR reads anew with MiXCR; each CDR3 protein has one entry. The sample has 350,000 to 500,000 distinct CDR3 sequences; approximately 14% are singletons. General study findings and limits: Gene preferences differed: TRBV28, TRBJ1-2, TRBJ2-5 in persistent cases. The analysis examined peripheral blood only and excluded thyroid tissue.

This clonotype has ten or more counts. No antigen is known for it. As to time point: newly diagnosed GD, antithyroid drugs for less than 3 months. With RNA extracted from PBMCs as input, the TCR library was made. The length of the CDR3 is 15 residues. The V gene's germline CDR1 is SGHAT and CDR2 FQDESV (reference sequence). Trimming cost V 5 bases and J 6 bases; bases outside gene matches: 7. In addition, the sample was reused for a study of T cells in Graves' hyperthyroidism and ophthalmopathy. This second study notes: The model foresaw ophthalmopathy a median around 6 months prior to onset.

The receptor was derived from a woman aged 45 to 65 with Graves disease. This chain connects TRBV11-1 to TRBJ2-1, with 10 nucleotides matching TRBD2. The source material was peripheral blood mononuclear cells (PBMCs), sampled at new diagnosis, from a patient treated with antithyroid drugs. The CDR3, as DNA: TGTGCCAGCAGCCCTAGGACTAGCGGTACCAATGAGCAGTTCTTC. Translating gives CASSPRTSGTNEQFF.